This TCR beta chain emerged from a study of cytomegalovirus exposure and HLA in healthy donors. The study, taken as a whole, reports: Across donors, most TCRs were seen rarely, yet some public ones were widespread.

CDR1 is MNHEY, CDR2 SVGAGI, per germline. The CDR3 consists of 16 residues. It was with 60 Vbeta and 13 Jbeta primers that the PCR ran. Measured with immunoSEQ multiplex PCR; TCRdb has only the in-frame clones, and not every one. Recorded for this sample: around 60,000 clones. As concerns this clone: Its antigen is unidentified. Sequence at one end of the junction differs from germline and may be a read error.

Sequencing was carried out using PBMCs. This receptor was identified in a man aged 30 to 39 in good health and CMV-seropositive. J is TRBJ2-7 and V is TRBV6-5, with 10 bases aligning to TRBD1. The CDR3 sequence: CASSYSVTGGSYEQCF. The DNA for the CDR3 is TGTGCCAGCAGTTACTCAGTGACAGGGGGCTCCTACGAGCAGTGCTTC.